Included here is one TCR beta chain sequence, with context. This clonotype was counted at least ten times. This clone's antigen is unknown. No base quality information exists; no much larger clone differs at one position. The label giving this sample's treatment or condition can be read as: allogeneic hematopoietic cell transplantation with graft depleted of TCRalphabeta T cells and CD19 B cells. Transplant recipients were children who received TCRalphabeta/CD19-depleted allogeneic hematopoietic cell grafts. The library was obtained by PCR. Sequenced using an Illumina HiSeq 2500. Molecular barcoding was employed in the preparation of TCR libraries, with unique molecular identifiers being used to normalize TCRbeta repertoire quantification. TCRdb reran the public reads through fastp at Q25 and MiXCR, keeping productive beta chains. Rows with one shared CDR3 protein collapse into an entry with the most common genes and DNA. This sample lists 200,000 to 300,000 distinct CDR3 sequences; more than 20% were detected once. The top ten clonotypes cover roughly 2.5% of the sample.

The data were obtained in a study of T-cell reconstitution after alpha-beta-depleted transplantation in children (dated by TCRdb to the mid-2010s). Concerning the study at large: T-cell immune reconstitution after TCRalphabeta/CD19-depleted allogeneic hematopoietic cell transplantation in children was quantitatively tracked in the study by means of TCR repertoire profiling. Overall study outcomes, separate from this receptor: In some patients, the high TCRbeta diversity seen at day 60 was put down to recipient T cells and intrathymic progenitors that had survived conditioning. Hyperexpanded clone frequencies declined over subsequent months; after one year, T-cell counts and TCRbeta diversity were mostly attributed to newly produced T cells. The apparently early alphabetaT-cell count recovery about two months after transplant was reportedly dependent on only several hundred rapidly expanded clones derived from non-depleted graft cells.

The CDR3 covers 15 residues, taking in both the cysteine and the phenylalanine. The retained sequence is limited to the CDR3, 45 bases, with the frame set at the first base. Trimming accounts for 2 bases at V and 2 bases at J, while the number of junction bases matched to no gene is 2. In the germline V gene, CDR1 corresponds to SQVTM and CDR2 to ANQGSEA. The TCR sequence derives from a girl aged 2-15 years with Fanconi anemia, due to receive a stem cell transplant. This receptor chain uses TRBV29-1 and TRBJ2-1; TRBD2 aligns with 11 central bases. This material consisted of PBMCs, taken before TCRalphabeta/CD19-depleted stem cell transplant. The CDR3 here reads CSVETSGRTYNEQFF. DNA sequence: TGCAGCGTTGAAACTAGCGGGAGAACCTACAATGAGCAGTTCTTC.